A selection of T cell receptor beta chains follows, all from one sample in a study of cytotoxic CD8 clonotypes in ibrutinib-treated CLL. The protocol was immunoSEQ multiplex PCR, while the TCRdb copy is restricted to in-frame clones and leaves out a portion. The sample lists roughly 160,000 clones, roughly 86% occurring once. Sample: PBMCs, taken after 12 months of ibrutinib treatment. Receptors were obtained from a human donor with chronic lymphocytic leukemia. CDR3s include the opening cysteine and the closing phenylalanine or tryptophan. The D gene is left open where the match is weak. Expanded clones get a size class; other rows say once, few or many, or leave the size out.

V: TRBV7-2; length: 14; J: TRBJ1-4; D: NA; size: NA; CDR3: CASSRGGLGEKLFF; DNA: TGTGCCAGCAGCCGTGGAGGGTTAGGAGAAAAACTGTTTTTT
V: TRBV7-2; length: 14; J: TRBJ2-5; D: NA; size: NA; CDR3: CASSLEERTGTQYF; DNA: TGTGCCAGCAGCCTAGAAGAGCGAACAGGGACCCAGTACTTC
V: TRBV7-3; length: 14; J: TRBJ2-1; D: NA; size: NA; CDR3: CASSLTLNGDEQFF; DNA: TGTGCCAGCAGCTTAACGTTGAACGGCGATGAGCAGTTCTTC
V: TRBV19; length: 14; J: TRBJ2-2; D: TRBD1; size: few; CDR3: CASIARTGTGELFF; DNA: TGTGCCAGCATCGCGCGGACAGGCACCGGGGAGCTGTTTTTT
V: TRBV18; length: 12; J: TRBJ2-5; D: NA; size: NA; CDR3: CASSPNQETQYF; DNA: TGTGCCAGCTCACCGAACCAAGAGACCCAGTACTTC
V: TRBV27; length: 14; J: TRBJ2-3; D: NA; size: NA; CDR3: CASSPLYTTDTQYF; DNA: TGTGCCAGCAGCCCTCTTTATACGACAGATACGCAGTATTTT
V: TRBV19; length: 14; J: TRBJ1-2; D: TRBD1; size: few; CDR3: CASQLFGQGHGYTF; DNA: TGTGCCAGCCAACTCTTCGGACAGGGGCATGGCTACACCTTC
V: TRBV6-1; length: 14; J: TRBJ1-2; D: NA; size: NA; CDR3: CASSAITGYQGYTF; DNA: TGTGCCAGCAGTGCGATAACAGGGTATCAAGGCTACACCTTC
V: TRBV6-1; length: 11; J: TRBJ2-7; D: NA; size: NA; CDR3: CASSRTNEQYF; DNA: TGTGCCAGCAGTAGGACTAACGAGCAGTACTTC
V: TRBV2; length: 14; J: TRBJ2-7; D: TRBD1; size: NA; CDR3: CASRMDRNTYEQYF; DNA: TGTGCCAGCAGGATGGACAGGAACACCTACGAGCAGTACTTC
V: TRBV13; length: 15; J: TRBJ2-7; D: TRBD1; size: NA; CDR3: CASSSTGGSSYEQYF; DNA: TGTGCCAGCAGCTCCACAGGGGGAAGCTCCTACGAGCAGTACTTC
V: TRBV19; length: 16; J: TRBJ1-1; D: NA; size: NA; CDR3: CATSGGHARGNTEAFF; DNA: TGTGCCACCTCGGGGGGGCACGCCCGGGGGAACACTGAAGCTTTCTTT
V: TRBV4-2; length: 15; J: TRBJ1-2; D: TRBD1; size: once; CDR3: CASSVAQTGNYGYTF; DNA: TGTGCCAGCAGCGTAGCCCAGACAGGGAACTATGGCTACACCTTC
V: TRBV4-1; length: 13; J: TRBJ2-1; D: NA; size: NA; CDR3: CASSPMTLNEQFF; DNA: TGCGCCAGCAGCCCGATGACCCTCAATGAGCAGTTCTTC
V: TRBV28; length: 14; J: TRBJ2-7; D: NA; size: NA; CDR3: CAVGPQGWPYEQYF; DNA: TGTGCCGTGGGACCACAGGGATGGCCCTACGAGCAGTACTTC
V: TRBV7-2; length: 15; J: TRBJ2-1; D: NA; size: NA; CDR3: CASSLVGDSYNEQFF; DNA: TGTGCCAGCAGCTTAGTGGGGGACTCCTACAATGAGCAGTTCTTC
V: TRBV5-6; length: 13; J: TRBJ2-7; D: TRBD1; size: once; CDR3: CASSRGQGYEQYF; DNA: TGTGCCAGCAGCCGAGGACAGGGGTACGAGCAGTACTTC
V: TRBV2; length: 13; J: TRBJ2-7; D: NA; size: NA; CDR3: CASSPDGRYEQYF; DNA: TGTGCCAGCAGCCCGGACGGACGCTACGAGCAGTACTTC
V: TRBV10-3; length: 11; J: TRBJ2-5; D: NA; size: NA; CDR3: CAISESETQYF; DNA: TGTGCCATCAGTGAGTCTGAGACCCAGTACTTC
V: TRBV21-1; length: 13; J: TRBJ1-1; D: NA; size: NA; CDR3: CASSEDCGEVAFF; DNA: TGTGCCAGCAGCGAGGATTGCGGGGAAGTAGCTTTCTTT
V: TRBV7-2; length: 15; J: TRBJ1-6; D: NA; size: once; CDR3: CASSLGGRQGKHLHF; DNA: TGTGCCAGCAGCTTGGGAGGGAGGCAAGGGAAACACCTCCACTTT
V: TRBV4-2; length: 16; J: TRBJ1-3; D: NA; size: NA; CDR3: CASSQELRVPGNTIYF; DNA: TGTGCCAGCAGCCAAGAACTCCGGGTCCCTGGAAACACCATATATTTT
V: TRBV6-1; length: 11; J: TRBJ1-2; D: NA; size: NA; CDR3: CASGQGHGYTF; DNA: TGTGCCAGCGGCCAGGGCCATGGCTACACCTTC
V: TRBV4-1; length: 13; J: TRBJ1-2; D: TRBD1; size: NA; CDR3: CASRSQGAYGYTF; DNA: TGCGCCAGCAGATCACAGGGGGCATATGGCTACACCTTC
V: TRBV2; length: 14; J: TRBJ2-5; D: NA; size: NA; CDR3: CASSEREFQETQYF; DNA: TGTGCCAGCAGTGAAAGGGAGTTCCAAGAGACCCAGTACTTC
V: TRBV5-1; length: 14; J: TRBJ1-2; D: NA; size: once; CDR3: CASSLSEISYGYTF; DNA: TGCGCCAGCAGCTTGTCCGAAATCTCGTATGGCTACACCTTC
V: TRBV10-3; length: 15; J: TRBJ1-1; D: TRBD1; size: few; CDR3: CAISAAGTGNTEAFF; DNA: TGTGCCATCAGTGCTGCCGGGACAGGGAACACTGAAGCTTTCTTT
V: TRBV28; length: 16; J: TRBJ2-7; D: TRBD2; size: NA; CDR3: CASSPTPTSGRVEQYF; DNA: TGTGCCAGCAGCCCAACCCCGACTAGCGGGAGAGTCGAGCAGTACTTC
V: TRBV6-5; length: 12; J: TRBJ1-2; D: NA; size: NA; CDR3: CASRVANYGYTF; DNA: TGTGCCAGCAGGGTTGCGAACTATGGCTACACCTTC
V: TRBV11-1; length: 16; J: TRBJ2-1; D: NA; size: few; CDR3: CASSLRRDRRPTEQFF; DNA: TGTGCCAGCAGCTTACGAAGGGACCGTCGTCCGACGGAGCAGTTCTTC
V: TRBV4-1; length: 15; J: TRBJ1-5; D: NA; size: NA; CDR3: CASSKGGVGNQPQHF; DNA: TGCGCCAGCAGCAAAGGAGGGGTCGGCAATCAGCCCCAGCATTTT
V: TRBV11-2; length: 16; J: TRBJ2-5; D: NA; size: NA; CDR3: CASSPKQWDPKETQYF; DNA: TGTGCCAGCAGCCCTAAACAATGGGACCCCAAAGAGACCCAGTACTTC
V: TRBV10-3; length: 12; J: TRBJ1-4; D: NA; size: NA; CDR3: CAISEANEKLFF; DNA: TGTGCCATCAGTGAGGCGAATGAAAAACTGTTTTTT
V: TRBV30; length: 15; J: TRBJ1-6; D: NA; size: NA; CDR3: CAWSVFPGVTSPLHF; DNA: TGTGCCTGGAGTGTATTCCCGGGGGTCACTTCACCCCTCCACTTT
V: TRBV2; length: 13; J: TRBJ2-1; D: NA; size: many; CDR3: CASSELGLGEQFF; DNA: TGTGCCAGCAGTGAATTGGGGCTCGGGGAGCAGTTCTTC
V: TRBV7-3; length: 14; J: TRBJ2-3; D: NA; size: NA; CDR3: CASSPGARSDTQYF; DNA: TGTGCCAGCAGCCCGGGAGCCCGGTCAGATACGCAGTATTTT
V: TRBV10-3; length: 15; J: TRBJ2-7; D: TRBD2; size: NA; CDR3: CAISEGLAGASEQYF; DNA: TGTGCCATCAGTGAGGGACTAGCGGGAGCGAGCGAGCAGTACTTC
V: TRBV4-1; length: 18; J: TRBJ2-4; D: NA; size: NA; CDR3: CASSQVVFTGPKKNIQYF; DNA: TGCGCCAGCAGCCAAGTTGTCTTCACGGGGCCGAAAAAAAACATTCAGTACTTC
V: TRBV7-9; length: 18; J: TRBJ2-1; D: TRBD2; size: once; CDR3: CASSFPGTSGSRGNEQFF; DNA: TGTGCCAGCAGCTTCCCCGGGACTAGCGGGAGTCGCGGCAATGAGCAGTTCTTC
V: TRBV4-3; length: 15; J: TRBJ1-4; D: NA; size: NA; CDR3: CASSQEHPRTPGLFF; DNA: TGCGCCAGCAGCCAAGAACACCCACGAACACCCGGACTGTTTTTT
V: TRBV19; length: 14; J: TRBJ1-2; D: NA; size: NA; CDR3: CASSIFTANYGYTF; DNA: TGTGCCAGTAGTATCTTTACGGCTAACTATGGCTACACCTTC
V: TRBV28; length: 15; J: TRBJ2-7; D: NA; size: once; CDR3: CASTPGGGRIYEQYF; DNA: TGTGCCAGCACCCCTGGAGGCGGCAGAATCTACGAGCAGTACTTC
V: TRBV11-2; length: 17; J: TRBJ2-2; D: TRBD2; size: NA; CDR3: CASSLGGSGSFIGELFF; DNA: TGTGCCAGCAGCTTAGGGGGTAGCGGGAGTTTCATCGGGGAGCTGTTTTTT